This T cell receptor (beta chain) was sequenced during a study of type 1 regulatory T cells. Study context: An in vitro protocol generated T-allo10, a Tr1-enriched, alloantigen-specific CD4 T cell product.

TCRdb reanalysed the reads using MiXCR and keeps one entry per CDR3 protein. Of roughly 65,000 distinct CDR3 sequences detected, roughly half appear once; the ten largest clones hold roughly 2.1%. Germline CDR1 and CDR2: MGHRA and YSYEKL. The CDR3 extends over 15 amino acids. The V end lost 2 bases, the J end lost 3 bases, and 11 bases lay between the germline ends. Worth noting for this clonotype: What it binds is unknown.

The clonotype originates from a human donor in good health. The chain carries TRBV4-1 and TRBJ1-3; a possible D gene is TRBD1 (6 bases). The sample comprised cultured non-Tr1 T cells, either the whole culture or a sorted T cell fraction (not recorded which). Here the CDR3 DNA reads TGCGCCAGCAGCCAATTAGAACAGGGTGGAAACACCATATATTTT. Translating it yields CASSQLEQGGNTIYF.